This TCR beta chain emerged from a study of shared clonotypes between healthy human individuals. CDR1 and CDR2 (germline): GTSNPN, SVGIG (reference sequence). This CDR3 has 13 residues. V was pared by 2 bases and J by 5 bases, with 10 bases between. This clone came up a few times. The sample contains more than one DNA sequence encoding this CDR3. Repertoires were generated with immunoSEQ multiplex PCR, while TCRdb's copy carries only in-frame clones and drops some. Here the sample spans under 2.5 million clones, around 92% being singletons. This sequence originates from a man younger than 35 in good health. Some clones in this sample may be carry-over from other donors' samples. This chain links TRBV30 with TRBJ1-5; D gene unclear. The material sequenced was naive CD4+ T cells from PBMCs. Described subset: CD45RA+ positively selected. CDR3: CAWSPGRDQPQHF. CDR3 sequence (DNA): TGTGCCTGGAGTCCCGGGCGCGATCAGCCCCAGCATTTT.